The 26 T cell receptor beta chains presented below share a single source sample, sequenced in a study of shared clonotypes between healthy human individuals. Libraries were prepared by immunoSEQ multiplex PCR; TCRdb keeps only in-frame clonotypes and omits some of them. The data show about 710,000 clones, with more than 70% seen just once and around 1.8% held by the top ten. The sequenced sample consisted of memory CD4+ T cells sorted from blood. The subset here: CD45RA-negative fraction. The source is a young woman in good health.

In this sample, this clone turned up once. This chain joins TRBV2 and TRBJ1-6; 9 bases are shared with TRBD1. Germline CDR1 SNHLY, CDR2 FYNNEI. Trimming took 5 bases from V and 9 from J; bases not matched to a gene: 11. The CDR3 is 16 residues long. For the CDR3, the DNA is TGTGCCAGCAGTTCCCCGTCCGGACAGGGGAGTTCACCCCTCCACTTT. Residues: CASSSPSGQGSSPLHF.

Here the CDR3 DNA reads TGTGCCAGTAGTAACCAGGGACAGGGGGTCTACGAGCAGTACTTC. This sequence encodes CASSNQGQGVYEQYF. The V gene is TRBV19, the J gene TRBJ2-7; TRBD1 matches 11 bases. With 4 bases clipped from V and 3 bases from J, the junction kept 5 bases outside the gene matches. Looked up from germline, CDR1 is LNHDA and CDR2 is SQIVND (reference sequence). The CDR3 has 15 amino acids.

The rearrangement joins TRBV5-1 to TRBJ2-7; 7 bases line up with TRBD2. With V trimmed by 4 bases and J by 6 bases, 13 bases remained unmatched. Germline V lookup: CDR1 SGHRS, CDR2 YFSETQ. The CDR3 sequence is 15 residues long. The CDR3 here is CASSATGTTPREQYF. Here the CDR3 DNA reads TGCGCCAGCAGCGCAACCGGGACTACCCCCCGCGAGCAGTACTTC.

Only a few counts were recorded for this clone. The sample has other DNA sequences that encode this CDR3 too. This chain connects TRBV5-1 to TRBJ1-4; D is undetermined. The V and J ends lost 2 bases and 5 bases respectively, with 7 bases between them. The CDR3 totals 13 residues. CDR1 SGHRS and CDR2 YFSETQ come from the germline V gene. The chain's CDR3 is CASSLLGNEKLFF. DNA for the CDR3: TGCGCCAGCAGCTTACTAGGCAATGAAAAACTGTTTTTT.

The gene calls are TRBV2 and TRBJ2-3, with TRBD2 as a possible D gene (6 bases). This CDR3 region has 16 residues. In germline, CDR1 is SNHLY, CDR2 FYNNEI. V lost 10 bases to trimming and J lost 4 bases, with 24 bases between them. CDR3 bases: TGTGCCATCCCGCGGGAATACGTAGGTTCTTCAGATACGCAGTATTTT. Its translation is CAIPREYVGSSDTQYF.

The table lists this clone with many counts. The chain links TRBV19 to TRBJ1-2; 9 bases match TRBD1. J was trimmed by 7 bases and V by 3 bases; bases with no gene match: 12. Germline CDR1 is LNHDA and CDR2 is SQIVND (reference sequence). The CDR3 extends over 16 amino acids. The CDR3 region is CASSMVRTGDFSGYTF. CDR3 DNA sequence: TGTGCCAGTAGTATGGTTCGGACAGGGGATTTTTCTGGCTACACCTTC.

The chain couples TRBV6-5 to TRBJ1-1; 7 bases map to TRBD1. Germline loops: CDR1 MNHEY, CDR2 SVGAGI. The CDR3 sequence is 16 residues long. J was trimmed by 5 bases and V by 4 bases; bases with no gene match: 13. This CDR3 is CASSSRQVTGKTEAFF. The CDR3 bases are TGTGCCAGCAGTTCAAGACAAGTGACAGGGAAAACTGAAGCTTTCTTT.

This clone was counted only a few times. In DNA form, the CDR3 reads TGTGCCAGCAGTTCTGATCTCCCGGGACAGGGTTACACCGGGGAGCTGTTTTTT. It encodes CASSSDLPGQGYTGELFF. The V and J genes are TRBV28 and TRBJ2-2; 9 bases agree with TRBD1. This CDR3 comprises 18 residues. Germline-derived CDR1 and CDR2 are MDHEN and SYDVKM. J lost 3 bases, V lost 4 bases, and 12 bases had no gene match. The full variable domain, its missing parts supplied by reference TRBV28 and TRBJ2-2, is DVKVTQSSRYLVKRTGEKVFLECVQDMDHENMFWYRQDPGLGLRLIYFSYDVKMKEKGDIPEGYSVSREKKERFSLILESASTNQTSMYLCASSSDLPGQGYTGELFFGEGSRLTVL.

The chain combines TRBV28 with TRBJ1-5; 9 nucleotides agree with TRBD1. CDR1 MDHEN and CDR2 SYDVKM come from the germline V gene. The CDR3 spans 14 residues. With V trimmed by 5 bases and J by 7 bases, 6 bases remained unmatched. The CDR3 is CASSVWDRVQPQHF. The CDR3, as DNA: TGTGCCAGCAGTGTCTGGGACAGGGTACAGCCCCAGCATTTT.

This clone showed up just a few times. The chain employs TRBV6-1 and TRBJ2-5; D not certain. CDR1 and CDR2 (germline): MNHNS, SASEGT. V shed 6 bases and J shed 1 base, with 6 bases lying between them. CDR3 length: 12 residues. The CDR3 reads CASSRVQETQYF. DNA for the CDR3: TGTGCCAGCAGCCGGGTCCAAGAGACCCAGTACTTC.

This clone was observed a few times. V usage is TRBV14 and J usage is TRBJ2-1, with 13 bases identical to TRBD2. J lost 7 bases, V lost 1 base, and 4 bases had no gene match. Per germline, CDR1 SGHDN and CDR2 FVKESK. This CDR3 region has 16 residues. CDR3 sequence (DNA): TGTGCCAGCAGCCAAGGACTAGCGGGAGGACAGAATGAGCAGTTCTTC. It translates to CASSQGLAGGQNEQFF.

The gene calls are TRBV2 and TRBJ2-7, with D possibly matching TRBD2 (6 bases). The CDR3 runs 15 residues. V gave up 2 bases and J gave up 4 bases, with 15 bases separating them. Germline assignment: CDR1 SNHLY and CDR2 FYNNEI. CDR3 sequence: CASSESGSRGYEQYF. The CDR3 nucleotides are TGTGCCAGCAGTGAATCCGGGTCCCGGGGGTACGAGCAGTACTTC.

This clone was counted between two and nine times. The chain couples TRBV7-9 to TRBJ2-7; D may be TRBD1 or TRBD2 (5 bases each). The CDR3 extends over 14 amino acids. Germline CDR1 and CDR2: SEHNR and FQNEAQ (reference sequence). Trimming stripped 5 bases from V and 3 bases from J, with 14 bases between. The CDR3 sequence is CASSPGPPNYEQYF. CDR3 nucleotides: TGTGCCAGCAGCCCGGGACCGCCAAACTACGAGCAGTACTTC.

The chain combines TRBV6-5 with TRBJ1-3; TRBD1 might be the D (5 bases). The CDR3 has 15 amino acids. In germline, CDR1 is MNHEY, CDR2 SVGAGI. Trimming removed 0 bases at V and 6 bases at J, with 12 bases between. The CDR3 region has the DNA TGTGCCAGCAGTTACTCGGGCAGGGATGAAAACACCATATATTTT. As protein: CASSYSGRDENTIYF.

This sequence joins TRBV2 and TRBJ1-4; 8 positions match TRBD1. V gave up 6 bases and J gave up 2 bases; unmatched junction bases: 2. The CDR3 has 14 amino acids. Germline V gives CDR1 SNHLY, CDR2 FYNNEI. CDR3 loop: CASSRQGTNEKLFF. DNA of the CDR3: TGTGCCAGCAGCAGACAGGGGACTAATGAAAAACTGTTTTTT.

Details on this clone: The sample contains more than one DNA sequence encoding this CDR3. The CDR3 sequence: CASSTGHGETQYF. CDR3 coding DNA: TGCGCCAGCAGCACGGGACACGGGGAGACCCAGTACTTC. V gene TRBV5-1 combines with J gene TRBJ2-5, with D perhaps matching TRBD1 (6 bases). Trimming stripped 4 bases from V and 5 bases from J, with 12 bases between. Per the germline V gene, CDR1 is SGHRS and CDR2 is YFSETQ. The CDR3 is 13 amino acids.

V is TRBV4-2 and J is TRBJ1-3; 9 bases map to TRBD1. The germline CDR1 and CDR2 sequences are LGHNA and YNFKEQ. V shed 0 bases and J 2 bases; nucleotides not matched to a gene: 5. CDR3 length: 17 residues. The CDR3: CASSQEVGQGTGNTIYF. DNA of the CDR3: TGTGCCAGCAGCCAAGAAGTGGGACAGGGAACTGGAAACACCATATATTTT.

The chain uses TRBV5-1 and TRBJ2-2, with TRBD1 matching 7 bases. The germline CDR1 and CDR2 sequences are SGHRS and YFSETQ. With V trimmed by 0 bases and J by 6 bases, 8 bases remained unmatched. The CDR3 contains 16 residues. The CDR3 protein is CASSLALAGQAGELFF. The DNA of the CDR3 is TGCGCCAGCAGCTTGGCCCTGGCAGGACAGGCCGGGGAGCTGTTTTTT.

The V call is TRBV15, the J call TRBJ2-3; D gene ambiguous. The length of the CDR3 is 14 residues. V was trimmed by 2 bases and J by 6 bases, leaving 12 bases between them. Germline CDR1 and CDR2: LNHNV and YYDKDF (reference sequence). The CDR3 loop is CATSRSERSDTQYF. CDR3 in DNA: TGTGCCACCAGCAGATCCGAGAGGTCCGATACGCAGTATTTT.

Details on this clone: The sample carries other DNA sequences with the same CDR3. This rearrangement joins TRBV28 to TRBJ1-2; D is unclear. From germline, CDR1 is MDHEN and CDR2 SYDVKM. The ends were cut back, 2 bases at V and 3 bases at J, with 7 bases in the middle. The CDR3 has 13 residues. The CDR3 DNA reads TGTGCCAGCAGTTTAACGACGGACTATGGCTACACCTTC. Protein product: CASSLTTDYGYTF.

This chain uses TRBV30 with TRBJ1-1; D remains unclear. The V end lost 3 bases, the J end lost 0 bases, and 8 bases lay between the germline ends. The CDR3 is 13 amino acids. Germline V lookup: CDR1 GTSNPN, CDR2 SVGIG (reference sequence). CDR3 protein: CAWRPELNTEAFF. Here the CDR3 DNA reads TGTGCCTGGAGACCCGAGTTGAACACTGAAGCTTTCTTT. The full variable domain, completed using reference TRBV30 and TRBJ1-1, is SQTIHQWPATLVQPVGSPLSLECTVEGTSNPNLYWYRQAAGRGLQLLFYSVGIGQISSEVPQNLSASRPQDRQFILSSKKLLLSDSGFYLCAWRPELNTEAFFGQGTRLTVV.

The V call is TRBV5-1, the J call TRBJ2-1; unclear D gene. In germline, CDR1 is SGHRS, CDR2 YFSETQ. Trimming left V 4 bases short and J 7 bases short, with 9 bases between. The CDR3 consists of 12 residues. The CDR3 region is CASSAKTNEQFF. In DNA, the CDR3 is TGCGCCAGCAGCGCCAAAACAAATGAGCAGTTCTTC.

Worth noting for this clone: The sample carries other DNA sequences with the same CDR3. This CDR3 is CSASDPDTQYF. As DNA, the CDR3 is TGCAGTGCTAGTGATCCAGATACGCAGTATTTT. The V and J genes are TRBV20-1 and TRBJ2-3; D uncertain. V shed 3 bases and J shed 4 bases, with 5 bases lying between them. This CDR3 is 11 amino acids long. Per germline, CDR1 DFQATT and CDR2 SNEGSKA (reference sequence).

J is TRBJ2-3 and V is TRBV2; 7 nucleotides line up with TRBD1. This CDR3 region has 14 residues. From germline, CDR1 is SNHLY and CDR2 FYNNEI. The junction had 8 bases not matched to a gene; V was cut back by 6 bases and J by 5 bases. This CDR3 reads CASRNDRAGDTQYF. Written as DNA, the CDR3 is TGTGCCAGCAGAAACGACAGGGCGGGAGATACGCAGTATTTT.

The rearrangement joins TRBV4-2 to TRBJ1-5, with TRBD1 matching 10 bases. The germline CDR1 and CDR2 sequences are LGHNA and YNFKEQ. V lost 5 bases, J lost 3 bases, and 4 bases stayed unmatched. There are 15 residues in the CDR3. The CDR3 protein is CASSRQGADNQPQHF. For the CDR3, the DNA is TGTGCCAGCAGCAGACAGGGGGCGGACAATCAGCCCCAGCATTTT.

This sequence joins TRBV29-1 and TRBJ2-5; D not resolved. Germline V CDR1 and CDR2: SQVTM, ANQGSEA. The CDR3 loop spans 13 amino acids. Trimming left V 4 bases short and J 5 bases short, with 14 bases between. This chain's CDR3 is CSVGMRMFETQYF. The CDR3 DNA reads as TGCAGCGTTGGAATGCGGATGTTCGAGACCCAGTACTTC.